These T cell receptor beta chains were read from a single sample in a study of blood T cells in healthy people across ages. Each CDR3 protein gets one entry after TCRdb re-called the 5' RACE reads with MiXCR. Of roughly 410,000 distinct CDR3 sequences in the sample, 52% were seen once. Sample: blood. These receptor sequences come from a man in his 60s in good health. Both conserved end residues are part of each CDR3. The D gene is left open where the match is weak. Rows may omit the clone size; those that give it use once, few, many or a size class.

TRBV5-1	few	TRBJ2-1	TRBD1	TGCGCCAGCAGCGTCGGGACAGGGGAGCACAATGAGCAGTTCTTC	CASSVGTGEHNEQFF
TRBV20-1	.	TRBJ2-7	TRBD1	TGCGGTGCCCAGGGGGAAAACTACGAGCAGTACTTC	CGAQGENYEQYF
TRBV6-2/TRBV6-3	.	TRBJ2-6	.	TGTGCCAGCAGTTACTCTCCGAACAGGTCCTCATTCGCTGGGGCCAACGTCCTGACTTTC	CASSYSPNRSSFAGANVLTF
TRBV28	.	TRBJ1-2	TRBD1	TGTGCCAGCATCCAGGCAGGGGGGATTAACTATGGCTACACCTTC	CASIQAGGINYGYTF
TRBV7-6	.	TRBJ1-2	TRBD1	TGTGCCAGCAGCTTAGGGGGACAGGGCTATAACTATGGCTACACCTTC	CASSLGGQGYNYGYTF
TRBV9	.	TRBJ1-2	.	TGTGCCAGCAGCGCCCGCGGGACAATCTATGGCTACACCTTC	CASSARGTIYGYTF
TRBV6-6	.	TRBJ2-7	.	TGTGCCAGCAGATCCCCCTCTAGAGACGAGCAGTACTTC	CASRSPSRDEQYF
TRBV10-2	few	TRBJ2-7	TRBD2	TGCGCCAGCAGTGAGTCATCGGTGACTAGCCTGGGGTACGAGCAGTACTTC	CASSESSVTSLGYEQYF
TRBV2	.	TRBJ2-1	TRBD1	TGTGCCAGCAGTGACGCGACAGGGGAACCTTACAATGAGCAGTTCTTC	CASSDATGEPYNEQFF
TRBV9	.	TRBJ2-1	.	TGTGCCAGCAGCGGTGGGTCGTGGGCCTATAGGGATGAGCAGTTCTTC	CASSGGSWAYRDEQFF
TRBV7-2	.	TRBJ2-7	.	TGTGCCAGCAGCTTCGACCCGGCGAGAGGCGAGCAGTACTTC	CASSFDPARGEQYF
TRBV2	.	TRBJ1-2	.	TGTGCCAGCAGTGAAGAGGGGGACCTCTATGGCTACACCTTC	CASSEEGDLYGYTF
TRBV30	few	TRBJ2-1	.	TGTGCCTGGAGTGTAGGGGCTCCAAGGGGTGAGCAGTTCTTC	CAWSVGAPRGEQFF
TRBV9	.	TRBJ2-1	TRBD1	TGTGCCAGCAGCCCAACAATGACAGGGTGGGGTGAGCAGTTCTTC	CASSPTMTGWGEQFF
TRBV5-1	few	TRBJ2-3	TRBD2	TGCGCCAGCACCCAATTAGCGGGAGACACAGATACGCAGTATTTT	CASTQLAGDTDTQYF
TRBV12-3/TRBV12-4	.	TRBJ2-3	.	TGTGCCAGCAGTTTAGGACCGACGACAGATACGCAGTATTTT	CASSLGPTTDTQYF
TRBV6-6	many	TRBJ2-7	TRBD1	TGTGCCAGCAGTACCTTGGACAGGGGGCACCACGAGCAGTACTTC	CASSTLDRGHHEQYF
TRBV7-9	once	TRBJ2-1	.	TGTGCCAGCAGCCCCGTAGGCAGGGCGGAGAAGAATGAGCAGTTCTTC	CASSPVGRAEKNEQFF
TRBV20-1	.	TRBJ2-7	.	TGCAGTGCTAGGCGGACAGTAGGGGACTACGAGCAGTACTTC	CSARRTVGDYEQYF
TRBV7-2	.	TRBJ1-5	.	TGTGCCAGCAGCCCCGCCGGCAATCAGCCCCAGCATTTT	CASSPAGNQPQHF
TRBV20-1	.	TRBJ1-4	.	TGCAGTGCTAGTGGGAGGACGGGTGAAAAACTGTTTTTT	CSASGRTGEKLFF
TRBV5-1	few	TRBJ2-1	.	TGCGCCAGCAGCCACCTAGTGGACAATGAGCAGTTCTTC	CASSHLVDNEQFF
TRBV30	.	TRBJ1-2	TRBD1	TGTGCCTGGAGCCTTAAGGGGGCGCTTGGTGGCTACACCTTC	CAWSLKGALGGYTF
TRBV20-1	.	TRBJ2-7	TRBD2	TGCAGTGCTCCGCGGGAGGTCCGCCCCTACGAGCAGTACTTC	CSAPREVRPYEQYF
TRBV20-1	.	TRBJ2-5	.	TGCAGTGCCGAAGACTCGCCCCGATTAGAGACCCAGTACTTC	CSAEDSPRLETQYF
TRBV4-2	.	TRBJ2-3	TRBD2	TGTGCCAGCAGCCAAACGAACGGGAGGGTGAGCACAGATACGCAGTATTTT	CASSQTNGRVSTDTQYF
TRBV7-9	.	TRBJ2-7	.	TGTGCCAGCAGCTTAGCCGGGGGGCTTGGTGGGCAGTACTTC	CASSLAGGLGGQYF
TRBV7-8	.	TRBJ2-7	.	TGTGCCAGCAGCTTACGGCGGGGAGAATACGAGCAGTACTTC	CASSLRRGEYEQYF
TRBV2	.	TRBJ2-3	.	TGTGCCAGCAGTGGCAGCACAGATACGCAGTATTTT	CASSGSTDTQYF
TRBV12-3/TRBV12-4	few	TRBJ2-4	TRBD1	TGTGCCAGCAGTTTGACAGGGGATCCCAAAAACATTCAGTACTTC	CASSLTGDPKNIQYF
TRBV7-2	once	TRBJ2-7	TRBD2	TGTGCCAGCAGCGCTGCGGGGGGGCCCTACGAGCAGTACTTC	CASSAAGGPYEQYF
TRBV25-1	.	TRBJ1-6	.	TGTGCCAGCTCAGGGTCTGCCTATAATTCACCCCTCCACTTT	CASSGSAYNSPLHF
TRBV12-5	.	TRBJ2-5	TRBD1	TGTGCTAGTGGCAGCGACGAGTGGGACAGGGAGGGAGAGACCCAGTACTTC	CASGSDEWDREGETQYF
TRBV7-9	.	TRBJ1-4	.	TGTGCCAGCAGTGGACAGCCGAATGAAAAACTGTTTTTT	CASSGQPNEKLFF
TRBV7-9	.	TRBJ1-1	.	TGTGCCAGCACCCGCGGGGCCCAGATCACTGAAGCTTTCTTT	CASTRGAQITEAFF
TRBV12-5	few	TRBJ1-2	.	TGTGCTAGTGCGTGGGCTACGGAGTATGGCTACACCTTC	CASAWATEYGYTF
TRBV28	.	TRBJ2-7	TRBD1	TGTGCCACCCTGACAGGGTTTGAGCAGTACTTC	CATLTGFEQYF
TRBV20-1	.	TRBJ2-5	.	TGCAGTGCTGAAGGGCCCCTGCAAGAGACCCAGTACTTC	CSAEGPLQETQYF
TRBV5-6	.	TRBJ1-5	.	TGTGCCAGCAGCTTGTTAGGGGATTGGGGTCAGCCCCAGCATTTT	CASSLLGDWGQPQHF
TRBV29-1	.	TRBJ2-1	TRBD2	TGCAGCGTTGAGGGGCGGCTCGACGGGAGCGGGGGGCCTAAGGAGCAGTTCTTC	CSVEGRLDGSGGPKEQFF
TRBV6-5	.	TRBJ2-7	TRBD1	TGTGCCAGCAAGCCGGGACAGGGGTCTGCCGAGCAGTACTTC	CASKPGQGSAEQYF
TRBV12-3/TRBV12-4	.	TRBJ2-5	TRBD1	TGTGCCAGCAGTTTAGTAGGGGGCGTGGAGACCCAGTACTTC	CASSLVGGVETQYF
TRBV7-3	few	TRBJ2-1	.	TGTGCCAGCAGCTCCCGGGGCAACGGGGGCAATGAGCAGTTCTTC	CASSSRGNGGNEQFF
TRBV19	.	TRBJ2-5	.	TGTGCCAGTAGTCCGCTTTTTGTTAGCGGACAAGAGACCCAGTACTTC	CASSPLFVSGQETQYF
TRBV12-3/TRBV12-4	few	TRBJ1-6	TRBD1	TGTGCCAGCAGCGCTACAACCAGGGGGTATAATTCACCCCTCCACTTT	CASSATTRGYNSPLHF
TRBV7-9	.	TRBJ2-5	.	TGTGCCAGCAGCCCCCGGGTAGCGGCCCTATCCTACAATGAGCAGTACTTC	CASSPRVAALSYNEQYF
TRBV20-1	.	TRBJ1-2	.	TGCAATGCTAGAGATCCAGCAGGGGATAACTATGGCTACACCTTC	CNARDPAGDNYGYTF
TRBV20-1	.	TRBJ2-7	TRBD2	TGCAGTGCTACCAGGCTAGCGGATTCCTACGAGCAGTACTTC	CSATRLADSYEQYF
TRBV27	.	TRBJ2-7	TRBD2	TGTGCCAGCAGCCCCGTAGCGGGGGACTCCTACAATGAGCAGTACTTC	CASSPVAGDSYNEQYF
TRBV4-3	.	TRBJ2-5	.	TGCGCCAGCAGCCAAGGCGAGGGGCGGGGTACCAACAATGAGCAGTACTTC	CASSQGEGRGTNNEQYF
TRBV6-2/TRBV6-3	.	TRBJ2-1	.	TGTGCCAGCAGTCCCCGGTTCCGGGTGGGCAATGAGCAGTTCTTC	CASSPRFRVGNEQFF
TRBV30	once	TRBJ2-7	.	TGTGCCTGGAGTTTGGGGGGCGCATACGAGCAGTACTTC	CAWSLGGAYEQYF
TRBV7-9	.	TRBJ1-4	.	TGTGCCAGCAGCTCCTTTACGGGAGGCGAAAAACTGTTTTTT	CASSSFTGGEKLFF